Each of the 23 T cell receptor beta chains below was sequenced from the same sample in a study of T-cell reconstitution after alpha-beta-depleted transplantation in children (TCRdb year 2016). Library preparation used PCR. TCRdb records Illumina HiSeq 2500 as the sequencer. TCR libraries were prepared with molecular barcoding, using unique molecular identifiers to normalize TCRbeta repertoire quantification. TCRdb redid the processing of the public reads, applying fastp at Q25 and MiXCR, and retained in-frame beta chains. CDR3 protein sequences are deduplicated, and each keeps its most common genes and DNA. This sample has approximately 350,000 distinct CDR3 sequences in its table, and approximately 10% of those were observed once. The ten largest account for around 2.5% of the sample. The specimen comprised PBMCs from the stem cell graft donor, sampled from the stem cell graft. These receptors all stem from a human donor who donated a stem cell graft to a child with acute lymphoblastic leukemia.

The chain couples TRBV21-1 to TRBJ2-3; TRBD2 is taken as the D call from the table, unchecked against the DNA. TRBV21-1 is a pseudogene segment. CDR3 length equals 15 residues. The DNA of the CDR3 is TGTGCCAGCCACTCAATTGGGGAGTTGCCAGATACGCAGTATTTT. It specifies CASHSIGELPDTQYF.

This chain joins TRBV5-5 and TRBJ2-3; D is ambiguous. Per the germline V gene, CDR1 is SGHKS and CDR2 is YYEKEE (reference sequence). The V end lost 0 bases, the J end lost 1 base, and 9 bases lay between the germline ends. This CDR3 is 15 amino acids long. For the CDR3, the DNA is TGTGCCAGCAGCTTGGGTCAGATTGGCACAGATACGCAGTATTTT. Protein sequence: CASSLGQIGTDTQYF.

This clonotype was counted ten times or more. The chain joins TRBV30 to TRBJ2-2, with no clear D. CDR1 and CDR2 (germline): GTSNPN, SVGIG (reference sequence). V lost 3 bases and J lost 6, with 8 bases in between. CDR3 length: 12 amino acids. CDR3 region: CAWSRTSGELFF. The CDR3, as DNA: TGTGCCTGGAGCCGGACCTCCGGGGAGCTGTTTTTT.

This chain uses TRBV7-2 with TRBJ2-3; perhaps TRBD1 as D (6 bases). This CDR3 contains 14 residues. CDR1 SGHTA and CDR2 FQGNSA come from the germline V gene. The V and J ends lost 4 bases and 4 bases respectively, with 12 bases between them. CDR3 DNA sequence: TGTGCCAGCAGCTACCGAGGGGGACCAGATACGCAGTATTTT. Translating gives CASSYRGGPDTQYF.

In this sample, this clonotype turned up many times. V usage is TRBV10-3 and J usage is TRBJ2-1; D not certain. Trimming stripped 4 bases from V and 8 bases from J, with 9 bases between. The CDR3 extends over 12 amino acids. Germline CDR1 is ENHRY and CDR2 is SYGVKD. CDR3: CAISVKSDEQFF. CDR3 coding DNA: TGTGCCATCAGTGTAAAAAGCGATGAGCAGTTCTTC.

V gene TRBV6-2 or TRBV6-3 combines with J gene TRBJ1-1; D not resolved. The V end was cut by 6 bases, the J end by 1 base, with 12 bases between. Per germline, CDR1 MNHEY and CDR2 SVGEGT. The CDR3 contains 14 residues. DNA of the CDR3: TGTGCCAGCAGAAATATCGGGTGGAACACTGAAGCTTTCTTT. It translates to CASRNIGWNTEAFF.

The chain is built from TRBV10-3 and TRBJ2-7; no firm D call. The V gene's germline CDR1 is ENHRY and CDR2 SYGVKD. The CDR3 spans 13 residues. V was pared by 7 bases and J by 1 base, with 11 bases between. CDR3 sequence: CAINSDASYEQYF. Here the CDR3 DNA reads TGTGCCATCAACTCGGACGCATCCTACGAGCAGTACTTC.

The rearrangement links TRBV20-1 to TRBJ2-7, with TRBD2 matching 8 bases. J was trimmed by 4 bases and V by 0 bases; bases with no gene match: 14. CDR1 DFQATT and CDR2 SNEGSKA come from the germline V gene (reference sequence). The CDR3 loop spans 17 amino acids. CDR3 protein: CSARDFTAAGVFYEQYF. The CDR3 bases are TGCAGTGCTAGAGATTTTACGGCAGCGGGAGTCTTTTACGAGCAGTACTTC.

The chain is built from TRBV14 and TRBJ2-4; D gene uncertain. The CDR3 runs to 14 residues. The V gene's germline CDR1 is SGHDN and CDR2 FVKESK. The ends were cut back, 0 bases at V and 8 bases at J, with 11 bases in the middle. The CDR3 DNA is TGTGCCAGCAGCCAAGAGGGCCAGTACGACATTCAGTACTTC. This gives the protein CASSQEGQYDIQYF.

With regard to this clonotype: The junction differs from germline at one of its ends, possibly a read error. The rearrangement joins TRBV7-9 to TRBJ1-2; unclear D gene. CDR1 SEHNR and CDR2 FQNEAQ come from the germline V gene (reference sequence). The CDR3 is 14 residues long. CDR3 DNA sequence: TGTGCCAGCAGCTTAGGTGTCTGGTCCGCATCTCTGGACTTC. Translating gives CASSLGVWSASLDF.

V is TRBV11-2 and J is TRBJ2-3, with 10 nucleotides matching TRBD2. Germline lookup yields CDR1 SGHAT and CDR2 FQNNGV. With V trimmed by 5 bases and J by 0 bases, 5 bases remained unmatched. The CDR3 has 16 residues. CDR3 sequence reads: CASSQVTSGSTDTQYF. The CDR3 nucleotides read TGTGCCAGCAGCCAGGTGACTAGCGGGAGCACAGATACGCAGTATTTT. Variable domain in full (rest from reference TRBV11-2 and TRBJ2-3): EAGVAQSPRYKIIEKRQSVAFWCNPISGHATLYWYQQILGQGPKLLIQFQNNGVVDDSQLPKDRFSAERLKGVDSTLKIQPAKLEDSAVYLCASSQVTSGSTDTQYFGPGTRLTVL.

In this sample, this clonotype turned up a few times. The chain is built from TRBV27 and TRBJ2-2, with 10 bases identical to TRBD1. The junction had 9 bases not matched to a gene; V was cut back by 8 bases and J by 3 bases. The CDR3 runs 16 residues. Germline CDR1 reads MNHEY; CDR2 reads SMNVEV (reference sequence). CDR3 DNA: TGTGCCAGCCATCCCTTGGGACAGGGGTACACCGGGGAGCTGTTTTTT. Translating gives CASHPLGQGYTGELFF.

A few counts support this clonotype. The chain couples TRBV6-2 or TRBV6-3 to TRBJ2-7; TRBD1 aligns across 10 bases. V was pared by 5 bases and J by 1 base, with 11 bases of the junction left unmatched. CDR1 and CDR2 (germline): MNHEY, SVGEGT. This CDR3 region has 17 residues. CDR3 residues: CASSLRSGTGVSYEQYF. CDR3 nucleotide sequence: TGTGCCAGCAGTCTTCGGTCGGGGACAGGGGTTTCCTACGAGCAGTACTTC.

This clonotype was seen repeatedly, ten times or more. The junction departs from the called germline gene at one end, perhaps through a read error. The chain is built from TRBV27 and TRBJ2-1, with D tentatively TRBD2 (5 bases). Germline CDR1 MNHEY, CDR2 SMNVEV (reference sequence). The CDR3 has 15 amino acids. CDR3 DNA sequence: TGTGCCAGCAGTTTGATTGCGGGTTCCTCCAATGAGCAGTTCTTC. Its protein product is CASSLIAGSSNEQFF.

V and J are TRBV7-9 and TRBJ2-1; D gene unclear. Trimming stripped 1 base from V and 2 bases from J, with 15 bases between. CDR1 SEHNR and CDR2 FQNEAQ come from the germline V gene (reference sequence). The CDR3 is made up of 17 amino acids. The chain's CDR3 is CASSLVRATLTYNEQFF. The CDR3 DNA reads TGTGCCAGCAGCTTAGTAAGGGCCACCCTCACCTACAATGAGCAGTTCTTC.

This clonotype was recorded many times. The chain links TRBV29-1 to TRBJ2-7; possibly TRBD1 for D (6 bases). Germline V lookup: CDR1 SQVTM, CDR2 ANQGSEA. The V end lost 4 bases, the J end lost 2 bases, and 24 bases lay between the germline ends. The CDR3 runs 17 residues. CDR3 nucleotide sequence: TGCAGCGTTGTAGGGCCTGGGGGCAATCAGTTCCCCTACGAGCAGTACTTC. Translation: CSVVGPGGNQFPYEQYF.

This clonotype was detected a few times. J is TRBJ2-3 and V is TRBV10-3, with 16 bases aligning to TRBD2. The trim removed 5 bases at V and 2 bases at J, leaving 13 bases unmatched. Germline lookup yields CDR1 ENHRY and CDR2 SYGVKD. The CDR3 sequence is 20 residues long. CDR3: CAISSGLAGGPSGSTDTQYF. In nucleotides, the CDR3 is TGTGCCATCAGTTCGGGACTAGCGGGAGGGCCCTCTGGTTCCACAGATACGCAGTATTTT.

In this sample, this clonotype turned up many times. The chain has TRBV6-1 and TRBJ1-5; D gene ambiguous. Germline CDR1 and CDR2: MNHNS and SASEGT. V lost 8 bases and J 9 bases, leaving 17 bases between the germline ends. The CDR3 runs 13 residues. CDR3 bases: TGTGCCAGCGGAGACCAAGGGTCCGGGCCCCAGCATTTT. Its protein product is CASGDQGSGPQHF.

This clonotype has a count of ten or more. The DNA for the CDR3 is TGCGCCAGCAGCTTGGCAGGGGGAGGAGAGACCCAGTACTTC. It translates to CASSLAGGGETQYF. The J gene is TRBJ2-5, the V gene TRBV5-1, with D tentatively TRBD1 (7 bases). Germline V lookup: CDR1 SGHRS, CDR2 YFSETQ. Between the trimmed V and J ends, which lost 0 bases and 4 bases, there was a span of 10 bases. The CDR3 covers 14 residues. Filled out from reference TRBV5-1 and TRBJ2-5, the complete variable domain reads KAGVTQTPRYLIKTRGQQVTLSCSPISGHRSVSWYQQTPGQGLQFLFEYFSETQRNKGNFPGRFSGRQFSNSRSEMNVSTLELGDSALYLCASSLAGGGETQYFGPGTRLLVL.

This clonotype appeared once. The chain uses TRBV7-8 and TRBJ2-1, with 8 bases matching TRBD1. V dropped 1 base and J dropped 6; count of bases not matched to a gene: 11. Germline CDR1 SGHVS, CDR2 FQNEAQ. This CDR3 is 17 amino acids long. This CDR3 is CASSLGVTGEGANEQFF. The CDR3 DNA follows: TGTGCCAGCAGCTTAGGGGTGACAGGGGAAGGGGCCAATGAGCAGTTCTTC.

This clonotype was detected a few times. The chain employs TRBV5-1 and TRBJ2-5; no clear D gene. V shed 1 base and J shed 1 base, with 14 bases lying between them. CDR3 length: 16 residues. Germline V gene sequence: CDR1 SGHRS, CDR2 YFSETQ. This CDR3 is CASSLSQPALQETQYF. CDR3 DNA: TGCGCCAGCAGCTTGTCTCAGCCAGCCCTCCAAGAGACCCAGTACTTC.

The genes are TRBV12-3 or TRBV12-4 and TRBJ1-2; D gene ambiguous. The CDR3 spans 13 residues. The V end was cut by 1 base, the J end by 4 bases, with 7 bases between. CDR3 DNA: TGTGCCAGCAGTTTAGGGTTCGTCTATGGCTACACCTTC. It codes for CASSLGFVYGYTF.

This sequence joins TRBV7-2 and TRBJ2-1, with D perhaps matching TRBD1 (5 bases). The V gene lost 3 bases and the J gene lost 6 bases, with 21 bases spanning the gap. The CDR3 has 17 residues. Germline lookup yields CDR1 SGHTA and CDR2 FQGNSA. Here the CDR3 reads CASSLVSSGIGLNEQFF. The CDR3 nucleotides are TGTGCCAGCAGCTTGGTCTCGTCAGGGATCGGCCTCAATGAGCAGTTCTTC.